A single sample is the source of the 20 T cell receptor beta chains below, sequenced in a study of blood T cell repertoires in COVID-19. Method: immunoSEQ multiplex PCR; TCRdb's copy keeps in-frame clones and lacks some. Of some 80,000 clones in the sample, roughly 78% were seen once. The sequencing sample was made of peripheral blood. Receptor source: a man aged 60 to 69 with COVID-19, enrolled during active disease.

The rearrangement uses TRBV9 and TRBJ2-5; 7 nucleotides match TRBD1. Germline trimming cut 3 bases from V and 2 bases from J; bases unmatched to any gene: 7. The CDR3 is 15 residues long. CDR1 and CDR2 from the germline V gene are SGDLS and YYNGEE. The DNA for the CDR3 is TGTGCCAGCAGCGCCCTGACAGGGACGCAAGAGACCCAGTACTTC. It translates to CASSALTGTQETQYF.

This rearrangement joins TRBV2 to TRBJ2-7; D may be TRBD2 (5 bases). The length of the CDR3 is 12 residues. CDR1 is SNHLY, CDR2 FYNNEI, per germline. V was trimmed by 8 bases and J by 6 bases, leaving 14 bases between them. CDR3 residues: CASGNGVSEQYF. The DNA for the CDR3 is TGTGCCAGCGGGAACGGGGTGAGCGAGCAGTACTTC.

The chain has TRBV6-5 and TRBJ1-6, with 10 bases lining up with TRBD1. The CDR3 has 16 amino acids. CDR1 MNHEY and CDR2 SVGAGI come from the germline V gene. V lost 0 bases, J lost 10 bases, and 6 bases stayed unmatched. CDR3 amino acids: CASSYSRDRGLSPLHF. The CDR3 DNA reads as TGTGCCAGCAGTTACTCGCGCGACAGGGGGCTCTCACCCCTCCACTTT.

The chain joins TRBV5-1 to TRBJ1-1; a weak D match, TRBD1 (5 bases). V was clipped by 3 bases and J by 4 bases, with 19 bases between them. The CDR3 runs 16 residues. Germline assignment: CDR1 SGHRS and CDR2 YFSETQ. The CDR3 loop is CASSSIPQGRGTEAFF. CDR3 nucleotide sequence: TGCGCCAGCAGCTCCATACCTCAGGGAAGGGGCACTGAAGCTTTCTTT.

This chain links TRBV5-1 with TRBJ2-7; 10 bases fit TRBD1. There are 16 residues in the CDR3. Germline V gives CDR1 SGHRS, CDR2 YFSETQ. V was clipped by 4 bases and J by 3 bases; unmatched bases: 10. DNA of the CDR3: TGCGCCAGCAGCAGAGAGACAGGGGGCATCGACTACGAGCAGTACTTC. It yields the protein CASSRETGGIDYEQYF.

The chain is built from TRBV6-6 and TRBJ2-2, with D possibly matching TRBD1 (6 bases). The CDR3 runs to 15 residues. V dropped 7 bases and J dropped 3 bases, with 15 bases sitting between them. Germline-derived CDR1 and CDR2 are MNHNY and SVGAGI (reference sequence). The CDR3, as DNA: TGTGCCAGCACCATACCCAAGGGGGACACCGGGGAGCTGTTTTTT. Translated, it gives CASTIPKGDTGELFF.

The chain uses TRBV15 and TRBJ1-5, with TRBD1 matching over 10 bases. Trimming at V came to 4 bases and at J to 5 bases, leaving 8 bases not matched to a gene. From germline, CDR1 is LNHNV and CDR2 YYDKDF (reference sequence). CDR3 size: 16 residues. CDR3 region: CATSILGQGVHQPQHF. CDR3 nucleotide sequence: TGTGCCACCAGCATTCTAGGACAGGGGGTGCATCAGCCCCAGCATTTT. The full variable domain, in which reference TRBV15 and TRBJ1-5 provide the parts outside the CDR3, is DAMVIQNPRYQVTQFGKPVTLSCSQTLNHNVMYWYQQKSSQAPKLLFHYYDKDFNNEADTPDNFQSRRPNTSFCFLDIRSPGLGDTAMYLCATSILGQGVHQPQHFGDGTRLSIL.

The rearrangement links TRBV2 to TRBJ2-7, with D maybe TRBD1 (6 bases). The CDR3 contains 15 residues. In germline, CDR1 is SNHLY, CDR2 FYNNEI. Trimming removed 1 base at V and 1 base at J, with 11 bases between. The DNA for the CDR3 is TGTGCCAGCAGTGAAGGCCGGACAGAGTCCTACGAGCAGTACTTC. It is translated as CASSEGRTESYEQYF.

The V and J genes are TRBV4-2 and TRBJ1-5; 11 nucleotides align to TRBD1. Germline V gene lookup returns CDR1 LGHNA and CDR2 YNFKEQ. The CDR3 runs to 15 residues. J lost 4 bases, V lost 9 bases, and 8 bases had no gene match. The CDR3, as DNA: TGTGCCAGTCGCCGGGACAGGGGGACAAATCAGCCCCAGCATTTT. Translating gives CASRRDRGTNQPQHF.

Written as DNA, the CDR3 is TGTGCCAGCAGGCTAGCGGGAGAAAGAAATGAGCAGTTCTTC. It is translated as CASRLAGERNEQFF. V usage is TRBV7-2 and J usage is TRBJ2-1, with TRBD2 matching over 10 bases. Trimming removed 6 bases from V and 7 bases from J; junction bases left unmatched: 6. The CDR3 runs to 14 residues. The germline V gene encodes CDR1 SGHTA and CDR2 FQGNSA.

The gene calls are TRBV5-1 and TRBJ2-1; a weak D match, TRBD2 (5 bases). The CDR3 totals 16 residues. The V gene lost 4 bases and the J gene lost 1 base, with 15 bases spanning the gap. CDR1 SGHRS and CDR2 YFSETQ come from the germline V gene. The CDR3 nucleotides read TGCGCCAGCAGCCAGCGTGGACTGCAGTCCTACAATGAGCAGTTCTTC. Its protein product is CASSQRGLQSYNEQFF.

This chain uses TRBV7-9 with TRBJ2-1, with 8 bases fitting TRBD1. This CDR3 is 14 amino acids long. Germline V lookup: CDR1 SEHNR, CDR2 FQNEAQ (reference sequence). V shed 7 bases and J 2 bases; nucleotides not matched to a gene: 4. Written as DNA, the CDR3 is TGTGCCAGCAACCAACAGGGGGCCTACAATGAGCAGTTCTTC. As protein: CASNQQGAYNEQFF.

The rearrangement links TRBV2 to TRBJ1-5; no reliable D call. This CDR3 is 13 amino acids long. In germline, CDR1 is SNHLY, CDR2 FYNNEI. Trimming removed 6 bases from V and 4 bases from J, with 10 bases in between. The CDR3, as DNA: TGTGCCAGCAGCCGGGAGGTAAATCAGCCCCAGCATTTT. This codes for CASSREVNQPQHF.

V is TRBV4-1 and J is TRBJ1-6; the D gene is possibly TRBD1 (6 bases). The germline gives CDR1 MGHRA, CDR2 YSYEKL. CDR3 length equals 17 residues. V lost 4 bases and J lost 2, with 15 bases in between. CDR3 sequence: CASSPSRGSAYNSPLHF. CDR3 nucleotides: TGCGCCAGCAGCCCTAGTAGGGGGTCGGCCTATAATTCACCCCTCCACTTT.

CDR3 region: CASSLGAGGGQNEQFF. CDR3 DNA: TGTGCCAGCAGCTTAGGGGCGGGAGGGGGCCAAAATGAGCAGTTCTTC. This sequence joins TRBV7-2 and TRBJ2-1; 9 positions agree with TRBD2. The length of the CDR3 is 16 residues. Per the germline V gene, CDR1 is SGHTA and CDR2 is FQGNSA. The V gene end was trimmed by 1 base and the J gene end by 7 bases; junction bases not matched to a gene: 8.

This clone was found a few times. The chain carries TRBV3-1 (or the pseudogene TRBV3-2) and TRBJ2-6; D is ambiguous. CDR1 is LGHDT and CDR2 is YNNKEL in the germline V gene (reference sequence). V lost 4 bases and J 4 bases, leaving 14 bases between the germline ends. The length of the CDR3 is 16 residues. The CDR3 region is CASSPGGSLGANVLTF. For the CDR3, the DNA is TGTGCCAGCAGCCCCGGCGGTTCCCTCGGGGCCAACGTCCTGACTTTC.

The sample holds a few counts of this clone. The chain joins TRBV14 to TRBJ2-2; D is unclear. V lost 2 bases and J 1 base, leaving 8 bases between the germline ends. CDR1 and CDR2 from the germline V gene are SGHDN and FVKESK. This CDR3 has 15 amino acids. For the CDR3, the DNA is TGTGCCAGCAGCCAATCAGTATTGAACACCGGGGAGCTGTTTTTT. This translates into CASSQSVLNTGELFF.

This sequence joins TRBV5-6 and TRBJ1-5; D uncertain. The V end was cut by 3 bases, the J end by 1 base, with 8 bases between. Germline CDR1 and CDR2: SGHDT and YYEEEE. This CDR3 region has 14 residues. The CDR3 DNA is TGTGCCAGCAGCTCCCAGATAAGCAATCAGCCCCAGCATTTT. This encodes CASSSQISNQPQHF.

The V gene is TRBV9, the J gene TRBJ1-3; D is perhaps TRBD1 (5 bases). The V end lost 0 bases, the J end lost 8 bases, and 15 bases lay between the germline ends. The CDR3 extends over 15 amino acids. Per germline, CDR1 SGDLS and CDR2 YYNGEE. In nucleotides, the CDR3 is TGTGCCAGCAGCGTAGTAGGCAGGGTGTCGGACACCATATATTTT. Its translation is CASSVVGRVSDTIYF.

J is TRBJ2-5 and V is TRBV5-1; D unresolved. V was pared by 0 bases and J by 2 bases, with 8 bases between. Germline V CDR1 and CDR2: SGHRS, YFSETQ. CDR3 length: 14 residues. The CDR3 DNA reads as TGCGCCAGCAGCTTGGGGGCCCGACAAGAGACCCAGTACTTC. Translating it yields CASSLGARQETQYF.